The 18 T cell receptor beta chains given below trace back to one sample, sequenced in a study of blood T cell repertoires in COVID-19. Sequencing used immunoSEQ multiplex PCR; TCRdb keeps in-frame clones, though not all of them. This sample has fewer than 300,000 clones, with 80% to 90% found just once. The specimen sequenced was PBMCs or T cells enriched from blood (not recorded which). These receptors were collected from a man younger than 35 who had recovered from COVID-19.

V is TRBV25-1 and J is TRBJ2-1; D may be TRBD1 (6 bases). Trimming removed 7 bases from V and 6 bases from J, with 16 bases in between. This CDR3 is 14 amino acids long. CDR1 MGHDK and CDR2 SYGVNS come from the germline V gene. The chain's CDR3 is CASNLGPRGNEQFF. The CDR3 DNA reads as TGTGCCAGCAATCTCGGGCCCAGGGGCAATGAGCAGTTCTTC.

This chain links TRBV5-4 with TRBJ2-3; tentative D call: TRBD1 (5 bases). Trimming pared 4 bases from V and 3 bases from J, leaving 9 bases between. Germline assignment: CDR1 SGHNT and CDR2 YYREEE (reference sequence). This CDR3 comprises 13 residues. This CDR3 is CASSLDSTDTQYF. The CDR3 DNA is TGTGCCAGCAGCCTTGACAGTACAGATACGCAGTATTTT.

This chain connects TRBV3-1 (or the pseudogene TRBV3-2) to TRBJ2-1; 7 positions agree with TRBD1. Germline assignment: CDR1 LGHDT and CDR2 YNNKEL (reference sequence). V dropped 3 bases and J dropped 8; count of bases not matched to a gene: 16. The CDR3 is 17 residues long. DNA of the CDR3: TGTGCCAGCAGCCACAGAGGGCAGGCAGGGGGTCGGGATGAGCAGTTCTTC. Its protein is CASSHRGQAGGRDEQFF.

This sequence joins TRBV9 and TRBJ1-3, with 8 bases fitting TRBD1. Germline V gives CDR1 SGDLS, CDR2 YYNGEE. The CDR3 runs to 16 residues. V lost 4 bases and J lost 4; bases outside the gene matches: 10. The CDR3 DNA is TGTGCCAGCAGCCCACCGGGGACAGGCTGGGGAAACACCATATATTTT. Its protein product is CASSPPGTGWGNTIYF.

The chain joins TRBV5-1 to TRBJ1-4, with 9 nucleotides matching TRBD1. The CDR3 consists of 15 residues. Germline V gives CDR1 SGHRS, CDR2 YFSETQ. The junction had 8 bases not matched to a gene; V was cut back by 5 bases and J by 6 bases. The CDR3 nucleotides read TGCGCCAGCAGACAGGGGGCGCTTGTCGATGAAAAACTGTTTTTT. This translates into CASRQGALVDEKLFF.

The chain is built from TRBV7-9 and TRBJ2-1, with 9 bases that match TRBD1. The CDR3 has 16 amino acids. Germline V CDR1 and CDR2: SEHNR, FQNEAQ (reference sequence). Trimming at V came to 5 bases and at J to 7 bases, leaving 12 bases not matched to a gene. CDR3 sequence reads: CASSPQGAIPGNEQFF. For the CDR3, the DNA is TGTGCCAGCAGCCCACAGGGGGCTATCCCGGGGAATGAGCAGTTCTTC.

The chain links TRBV5-8 to TRBJ1-6; the match to TRBD1 covers 7 bases. Germline CDR1 is SGHTS and CDR2 is YDEGEE. The CDR3 extends over 14 amino acids. The V and J ends lost 4 bases and 9 bases, in that order; junction bases with no gene match: 7. The CDR3 here is CASSGRGSGSPLHF. The CDR3 nucleotides read TGTGCCAGCAGCGGCAGGGGGTCAGGTTCACCCCTCCACTTT.

The gene calls are TRBV7-8 and TRBJ1-5; the match to TRBD1 covers 8 bases. Unmatched junction bases numbered 4, after V lost 5 bases and J lost 4 bases. The germline V gene has CDR1 SGHVS and CDR2 FQNEAQ. The CDR3 sequence is 14 residues long. The CDR3 here is CASSRTGGNQPQHF. CDR3 DNA sequence: TGTGCCAGCAGCCGAACAGGGGGAAATCAGCCCCAGCATTTT.

The chain carries TRBV4-1 and TRBJ1-1; D is undetermined. Germline assignment: CDR1 MGHRA and CDR2 YSYEKL. The CDR3 has 16 residues. Trimming shortened V by 1 base and J by 0 bases, and 12 bases separated the two germline ends. CDR3 DNA: TGCGCCAGCAGCCAAGCTGTAGACTTCATGAACACTGAAGCTTTCTTT. It specifies CASSQAVDFMNTEAFF.

The chain recombines TRBV3-1 (or the pseudogene TRBV3-2) with TRBJ2-7; D perhaps matches TRBD1 (6 bases). This CDR3 comprises 14 residues. V was shortened by 1 base and J by 6 bases, with 13 bases between the two germline ends. Germline loops: CDR1 LGHDT, CDR2 YNNKEL (reference sequence). The CDR3 nucleotides read TGTGCCAGCAGCCAAGGGACAGCTCCTACCGAGCAGTACTTC. Protein product: CASSQGTAPTEQYF.

V usage is TRBV2 and J usage is TRBJ1-6, with TRBD1 matching over 7 bases. CDR1 and CDR2 (germline): SNHLY, FYNNEI. This CDR3 is 15 amino acids long. V trimming: 3 bases; J trimming: 9 bases; junction bases outside the gene matches: 8. The CDR3 region has the DNA TGTGCCAGCAGTGATCGGCAGGGGGTTGTTTCACCCCTCCACTTT. It translates to CASSDRQGVVSPLHF.

In its sample, this clone was seen a few times. The rearrangement uses TRBV18 and TRBJ2-1; maybe TRBD1 (5 bases). The V end lost 5 bases, the J end lost 5 bases, and 10 bases lay between the germline ends. CDR1 is KGHSH, CDR2 LQKENI, per germline. This CDR3 has 13 amino acids. The CDR3 loop reads CASSRQTNNEQFF. The CDR3, as DNA: TGTGCCAGCTCAAGACAGACAAACAATGAGCAGTTCTTC.

This sequence joins TRBV30 and TRBJ1-2; TRBD1 aligns across 9 bases. The CDR3 is 13 residues long. Germline V gives CDR1 GTSNPN, CDR2 SVGIG (reference sequence). Trimming took 0 bases from V and 8 from J; bases not matched to a gene: 4. CDR3 amino acids: CAWSVQGAGGYTF. The CDR3, as DNA: TGTGCCTGGAGTGTACAGGGGGCCGGGGGCTACACCTTC.

The rearrangement uses TRBV2 and TRBJ1-2, with D perhaps TRBD1 (6 bases). The germline gives CDR1 SNHLY, CDR2 FYNNEI. The CDR3 runs to 14 residues. The V gene lost 4 bases and the J gene lost 2 bases, with 11 bases spanning the gap. The CDR3 is CASSGQAKNYGYTF. The CDR3 coding sequence is TGTGCCAGCAGTGGACAGGCCAAAAACTATGGCTACACCTTC.

This rearrangement joins TRBV12-3 or TRBV12-4 to TRBJ2-1, with TRBD2 as a possible D gene (5 bases). The CDR3 runs 12 residues. V was trimmed by 5 bases and J by 8 bases, leaving 10 bases between them. This CDR3 is CASSQSGYEQFF. CDR3 in DNA: TGTGCCAGCAGTCAATCGGGGTATGAGCAGTTCTTC.

This sequence joins TRBV19 and TRBJ2-5; 8 bases are shared with TRBD2. The CDR3 contains 15 residues. Trimming removed 5 bases from V and 1 base from J; junction bases left unmatched: 6. Germline CDR1 is LNHDA and CDR2 is SQIVND (reference sequence). Written as DNA, the CDR3 is TGTGCCAGTAGTGATACTAGCGGCCCCCAAGAGACCCAGTACTTC. Amino acids: CASSDTSGPQETQYF.

The chain has TRBV7-2 and TRBJ1-5; D may be TRBD1 (6 bases). The CDR3 has 14 residues. Germline V CDR1 and CDR2: SGHTA, FQGNSA. The ends were cut back, 3 bases at V and 6 bases at J, with 12 bases in the middle. In DNA, the CDR3 is TGTGCCAGCAGCTTTACAGGGAGAGGTCAGCCCCAGCATTTT. Translation gives CASSFTGRGQPQHF.

V gene TRBV7-9 combines with J gene TRBJ1-5; no clear D. Germline V lookup: CDR1 SEHNR, CDR2 FQNEAQ (reference sequence). The CDR3 totals 15 residues. Trimming left V 4 bases short and J 2 bases short, with 12 bases between. CDR3 nucleotide sequence: TGTGCCAGCAGCTCAACTACGGCCGGCAATCAGCCCCAGCATTTT. Amino acid sequence: CASSSTTAGNQPQHF.